These 16 T cell receptor beta chains were sequenced from one sample in a study of response to subunit inactivated influenza vaccine. TCRdb re-called the RT-PCR reads with MiXCR, one entry per CDR3 protein. This sample yields roughly 700,000 distinct CDR3 sequences, of which 14% are seen a single time; 5.5% to 7% belongs to the top ten. The specimen comprised PBMCs from blood, sampled 14 to 15 days before vaccination. These receptors all stem from a man aged 45-65 years who received an inactivated influenza vaccine.

This clonotype was counted only a few times. The chain links TRBV5-1 to TRBJ2-7; 8 nucleotides agree with TRBD1. Per germline, CDR1 SGHRS and CDR2 YFSETQ. V lost 4 bases, J lost 3 bases, and 3 bases stayed unmatched. There are 13 residues in the CDR3. The CDR3 protein is CASSMTGVYEQYF. The CDR3 nucleotides read TGCGCCAGCAGCATGACAGGGGTCTACGAGCAGTACTTC.

The chain employs TRBV7-2 and TRBJ1-6, with D possibly TRBD1 on 5 matching bases. Trimming stripped 5 bases from V and 10 bases from J, with 12 bases between. In germline, CDR1 is SGHTA, CDR2 FQGNSA. The CDR3 spans 13 residues. The CDR3 spells CASSPGTLSPLHF. In DNA, the CDR3 is TGTGCCAGCAGCCCGGGGACGCTGTCACCCCTCCACTTT.

This clonotype was counted ten times or more. The chain has TRBV29-1 and TRBJ2-2; TRBD1 might be the D (6 bases). V was shortened by 3 bases and J by 3 bases, with 11 bases between the two germline ends. The CDR3 contains 14 residues. Germline V gene sequence: CDR1 SQVTM, CDR2 ANQGSEA. The CDR3 nucleotides read TGCAGCGTTGAGAGAGGGGGACACACCGGGGAGCTGTTTTTT. Translation gives CSVERGGHTGELFF.

Ten or more counts support this clonotype. The chain links TRBV5-1 to TRBJ1-4; D is ambiguous. CDR1 is SGHRS, CDR2 YFSETQ, per germline. This CDR3 has 16 residues. With 0 bases removed from V and 0 bases from J, the gap between germline ends came to 9 bases. This chain's CDR3 is CASSLGADATNEKLFF. The DNA for the CDR3 is TGCGCCAGCAGCTTGGGTGCGGACGCAACTAATGAAAAACTGTTTTTT.

This clonotype was detected a few times. The chain couples TRBV28 to TRBJ2-7; 11 bases agree with TRBD2. CDR1 is MDHEN, CDR2 SYDVKM, per germline. This CDR3 is 16 amino acids long. The V and J ends lost 4 bases and 1 base, in that order; junction bases with no gene match: 6. The CDR3 DNA sequence: TGTGCCAGCAGTTGGATACTAGCGGGAGATTCCTACGAGCAGTACTTC. It specifies CASSWILAGDSYEQYF.

The chain carries TRBV20-1 and TRBJ2-5; D is undetermined. V gave up 2 bases and J gave up 2 bases, with 12 bases separating them. Germline values: CDR1 DFQATT, CDR2 SNEGSKA (reference sequence). The CDR3 extends over 14 amino acids. The CDR3 spells CSARSVVGQETQYF. As DNA, the CDR3 is TGCAGTGCTAGATCAGTTGTCGGACAAGAGACCCAGTACTTC.

The gene calls are TRBV6-1 and TRBJ2-1, with TRBD2 matching over 7 bases. The V gene end was trimmed by 6 bases and the J gene end by 7 bases; junction bases not matched to a gene: 12. CDR3 length: 15 residues. Germline CDR1 and CDR2: MNHNS and SASEGT. In DNA form, the CDR3 reads TGTGCCAGCAGCTCCATGGAGTGGGGGGGGAATGAGCAGTTCTTC. It is translated as CASSSMEWGGNEQFF.

The rearrangement links TRBV15 to TRBJ2-2; the D is unclear. The CDR3 spans 16 residues. CDR1 and CDR2 (germline): LNHNV, YYDKDF (reference sequence). Trimming took 0 bases from V and 2 from J, leaving 10 bases between them. The CDR3 reads CATSRDPGRNTGELFF. CDR3 DNA sequence: TGTGCCACCAGCAGAGACCCTGGCAGAAACACCGGGGAGCTGTTTTTT. Filled out from reference TRBV15 and TRBJ2-2, the complete variable domain reads DAMVIQNPRYQVTQFGKPVTLSCSQTLNHNVMYWYQQKSSQAPKLLFHYYDKDFNNEADTPDNFQSRRPNTSFCFLDIRSPGLGDTAMYLCATSRDPGRNTGELFFGEGSRLTVL.

This rearrangement joins TRBV12-3 or TRBV12-4 to TRBJ2-2; 9 bases match TRBD2. The CDR3 runs to 16 residues. After removal of 3 bases from V and 1 base from J, the junction contained 3 bases not matched to a gene. In DNA, the CDR3 is TGTGCCAGCAGTTTTCTAGCGGGGCAGAACACCGGGGAGCTGTTTTTT. It translates to CASSFLAGQNTGELFF.

This clonotype was recorded many times. This chain links TRBV15 with TRBJ2-5; D is undetermined. Per germline, CDR1 LNHNV and CDR2 YYDKDF (reference sequence). V was clipped by 0 bases and J by 4 bases, with 0 bases between them. The CDR3 is 11 residues long. The CDR3 sequence: CATSREETQYF. Here the CDR3 DNA reads TGTGCCACCAGCAGAGAAGAGACCCAGTACTTC.

Turning to this clonotype: A clone one base away is much larger, so this may be a read error. CDR3 amino acids: CSASKATGTYEQYF. The CDR3 nucleotides are TGCAGTGCTAGTAAGGCTACGGGGACCTACGAGCAGTACTTC. This chain connects TRBV20-1 to TRBJ2-7; D may be TRBD2 (5 bases). The CDR3 consists of 14 residues. Trimming removed 3 bases from V and 2 bases from J, with 14 bases in between. CDR1 and CDR2 from the germline V gene are DFQATT and SNEGSKA (reference sequence).

This clonotype came up a few times. The chain has TRBV20-1 and TRBJ2-3; TRBD2 aligns across 9 bases. Trimming took 6 bases from V and 2 from J; bases not matched to a gene: 6. CDR1 is DFQATT, CDR2 SNEGSKA, per germline (reference sequence). The CDR3 length is 14 residues. The CDR3 nucleotides are TGCAGTGCCACAAGCGGGGGGCTCACAGATACGCAGTATTTT. This gives the protein CSATSGGLTDTQYF.

In this sample, this clonotype turned up a few times. The CDR3 is CASSHRGWNSPLHF. CDR3 coding DNA: TGTGCCAGTAGCCACAGGGGATGGAATTCACCCCTCCACTTT. The V and J genes are TRBV19 and TRBJ1-6; 7 bases fit TRBD1. J gave up 7 bases and V 6 bases, and 6 bases lay outside the gene matches. CDR3 size: 14 residues. Per germline, CDR1 LNHDA and CDR2 SQIVND (reference sequence).

This clonotype was seen more than once but under ten times. This rearrangement joins TRBV24-1 to TRBJ1-5; D gene ambiguous. The CDR3 has 14 residues. With 7 bases removed from V and 0 bases from J, the gap between germline ends came to 9 bases. The germline V gene encodes CDR1 KGHDR and CDR2 SFDVKD. CDR3 sequence reads: CATSQTSSNQPQHF. CDR3 nucleotides: TGTGCCACCAGCCAAACCTCTAGCAATCAGCCCCAGCATTTT.

The chain is built from TRBV10-3 and TRBJ2-5; D may be TRBD2 (6 bases). The germline V gene encodes CDR1 ENHRY and CDR2 SYGVKD. The CDR3 has 14 amino acids. Trimming removed 4 bases at V and 2 bases at J, with 11 bases between. CDR3 in DNA: TGTGCCATCAGTGGACTAGGGGTACAAGAGACCCAGTACTTC. This gives the protein CAISGLGVQETQYF.

The V gene is TRBV15, the J gene TRBJ2-1; TRBD1 matches 9 bases. The junction had 3 bases not matched to a gene; V was cut back by 0 bases and J by 3 bases. Germline V gene sequence: CDR1 LNHNV, CDR2 YYDKDF (reference sequence). The CDR3 totals 16 residues. The CDR3 region is CATSREGTGFYNEQFF. The CDR3 DNA reads TGTGCCACCAGCAGAGAAGGGACAGGGTTCTACAATGAGCAGTTCTTC.